The subject of this entry is one TCR beta chain. Sequenced by immunoSEQ multiplex PCR; TCRdb stores in-frame clones only, minus some. This sample yields 950,000 to 1,200,000 clones, of which 70% to 80% are seen a single time; roughly 0.82% belongs to the top ten. The germline V gene encodes CDR1 SEHNR and CDR2 FQNEAQ (reference sequence). The junction had 4 bases not matched to a gene; V was cut back by 3 bases and J by 2 bases. This CDR3 has 14 residues. The sample belongs to a study of shared clonotypes between healthy human individuals. The rearrangement uses TRBV7-9 and TRBJ2-7; TRBD1 matches 7 bases. Source material: memory CD4+ T cells from PBMCs. Documented subset: CD45RA-negative fraction. This receptor was taken from a young man in good health. Some clones in this sample may be carry-over from other donors' samples. The CDR3 here is CASSFGTVAYEQYF. The CDR3 bases are TGTGCCAGCAGCTTCGGGACAGTCGCCTACGAGCAGTACTTC.